The 4 T cell receptor beta chains below come from one sample, sequenced in a study of blood T cell repertoires in COVID-19 (dated by TCRdb to the early 2020s). Libraries were prepared through the immunoSEQ multiplex PCR assay. TCRdb took this table from immuneACCESS and kept in-frame rearrangements with V and J called. Such tables lack part of the clones; where checked against another copy, unresolved V genes explain under half of the gap, and the rest is unexplained. The sample data list approximately 250,000 clones, and more than 75% of these were observed just once. The leading ten clones occupy around 1.7% of the sample. The specimen was peripheral blood. Receptor source: a woman aged 60 to 75 who had recovered from COVID-19.

The chain recombines TRBV5-5 with TRBJ1-1, with D possibly matching TRBD1 (5 bases). Germline-derived CDR1 and CDR2 are SGHKS and YYEKEE (reference sequence). V lost 0 bases, J lost 7 bases, and 7 bases lay in between. The CDR3 is 12 residues long. The CDR3 DNA reads as TGTGCCAGCAGCTTGGGACAGAATGAAGCTTTCTTT. Translation gives CASSLGQNEAFF.

Remarks on this clone: Other DNA sequences in the same sample also yield this CDR3. The V gene is TRBV9, the J gene TRBJ2-5; 8 bases match TRBD2. V lost 0 bases, J lost 5 bases, and 0 bases stayed unmatched. This CDR3 comprises 13 residues. CDR1 is SGDLS and CDR2 is YYNGEE in the germline V gene. The chain's CDR3 is CASSVAGGETQYF. CDR3 nucleotide sequence: TGTGCCAGCAGCGTAGCGGGGGGGGAGACCCAGTACTTC. Based on the CDR3 plus reference TRBV9 and TRBJ2-5, the full variable domain is DSGVTQTPKHLITATGQRVTLRCSPRSGDLSVYWYQQSLDQGLQFLIQYYNGEERAKGNILERFSAQQFPDLHSELNLSSLELGDSALYFCASSVAGGETQYFGPGTRLLVL.

This chain uses TRBV7-3 with TRBJ1-1, with TRBD1 identical over 7 bases. The junction had 6 bases not matched to a gene; V was cut back by 4 bases and J by 4 bases. CDR3 length equals 14 residues. Per the germline V gene, CDR1 is SGHTA and CDR2 is FQGTGA. This CDR3 reads CASSSRQGGTEAFF. The CDR3 DNA reads as TGTGCCAGCAGCTCACGACAGGGTGGCACTGAAGCTTTCTTT.

Regarding this clone: At the DNA level, this CDR3 is encoded by other sequences in the same sample as well. The gene calls are TRBV28 and TRBJ2-7; D not certain. The CDR3 covers 12 residues. Germline V lookup: CDR1 MDHEN, CDR2 SYDVKM. V lost 1 base to trimming and J lost 3 bases, with 4 bases between them. The CDR3 DNA sequence: TGTGCCAGCAGTTTATCCAGCTACGAGCAGTACTTC. Its translation is CASSLSSYEQYF.